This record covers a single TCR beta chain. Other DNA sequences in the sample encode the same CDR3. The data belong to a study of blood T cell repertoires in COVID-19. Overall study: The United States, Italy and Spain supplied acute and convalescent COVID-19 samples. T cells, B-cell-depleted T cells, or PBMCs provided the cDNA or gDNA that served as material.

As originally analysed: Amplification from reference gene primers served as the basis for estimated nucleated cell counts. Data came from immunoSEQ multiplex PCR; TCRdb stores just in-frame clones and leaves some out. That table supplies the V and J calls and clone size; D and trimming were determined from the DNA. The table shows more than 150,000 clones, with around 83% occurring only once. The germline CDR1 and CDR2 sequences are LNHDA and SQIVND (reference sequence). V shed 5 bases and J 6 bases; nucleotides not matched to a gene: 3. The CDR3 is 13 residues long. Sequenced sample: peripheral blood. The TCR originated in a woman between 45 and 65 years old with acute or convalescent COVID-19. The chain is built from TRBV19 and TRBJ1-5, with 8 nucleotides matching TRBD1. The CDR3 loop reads CASSQGAGQPQHF. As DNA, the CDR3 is TGTGCCAGTAGTCAGGGGGCGGGTCAGCCCCAGCATTTT.